The entry below describes one TCR beta chain. Its antigen is unidentified. Researchers ran the PCR with 60 Vbeta and 13 Jbeta primers. The data were produced by immunoSEQ multiplex PCR, yet TCRdb's version contains in-frame clones alone and is incomplete. The sample is made up of around 150,000 clones, and the top ten hold roughly 2.7% of it. The V segment lost 3 bases and the J segment 7 bases; nucleotides outside the gene matches: 8. The CDR3 spans 15 residues. Germline CDR1 LNHDA, CDR2 SQIVND (reference sequence). The record originates from a study of cytomegalovirus exposure and HLA in healthy donors. Overall study findings and caveats: Most likely, a cluster of highly shared sequence variants arose as a sequencing artifact.

The genes are TRBV19 and TRBJ2-1; 8 bases map to TRBD2. Sequenced: PBMCs. This sequence was found in a middle-aged man in good health and CMV-seronegative. CDR3: CASSIMGGGNNEQFF. Written as DNA, the CDR3 is TGTGCCAGTAGTATTATGGGCGGGGGGAATAATGAGCAGTTCTTC.